This T cell receptor beta chain derives from a study of cytomegalovirus exposure and HLA in healthy donors. Germline V gene sequence: CDR1 SGDLS, CDR2 YYNGEE. There are 16 residues in the CDR3. J gave up 6 bases and V 2 bases, and 8 bases lay outside the gene matches. Remarks on this clone: The antigen remains unidentified.

The study ran its PCR with 60 Vbeta and 13 Jbeta primers. The protocol was immunoSEQ multiplex PCR, while the TCRdb copy is restricted to in-frame clones and leaves out a portion. The sample spans some 84,000 clones; the ten largest clones claim about 0.5%. Study results and caveats: Reportedly, cytomegalovirus status was diagnosed with high sensitivity and specificity. Indistinguishable V segments, including TRBV6-2 and TRBV6-3, were excluded. Despite most TCR sequences being rare, some public TCRs occurred in many donors. It was assumed in the presence/absence analyses that sequencing depth was roughly uniform across donors.

This TCR was recovered from a man aged 45 to 65 in good health and CMV-seronegative. Sequencing used PBMCs. The chain links TRBV9 to TRBJ1-2, with 12 bases aligning to TRBD1. The CDR3 bases are TGTGCCAGCAGCGTTGAGCCGGGACAGGGGGCTGATGGCTACACCTTC. This encodes CASSVEPGQGADGYTF.